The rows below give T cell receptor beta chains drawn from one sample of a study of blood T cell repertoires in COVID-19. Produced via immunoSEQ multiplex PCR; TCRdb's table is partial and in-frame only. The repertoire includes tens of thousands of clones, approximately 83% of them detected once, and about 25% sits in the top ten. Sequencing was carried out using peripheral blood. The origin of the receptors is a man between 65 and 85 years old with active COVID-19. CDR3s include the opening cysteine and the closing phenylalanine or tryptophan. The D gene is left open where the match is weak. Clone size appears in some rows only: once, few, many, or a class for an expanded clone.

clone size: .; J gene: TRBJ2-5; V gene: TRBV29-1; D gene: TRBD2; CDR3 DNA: TGCAGCGTTGATCCTCGGCCGACTAGCGGGAGAACCCAAGAGACCCAGTACTTC; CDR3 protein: CSVDPRPTSGRTQETQYF
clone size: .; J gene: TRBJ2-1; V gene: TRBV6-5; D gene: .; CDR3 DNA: TGTGCCAGCAGTTACTCGGCAGGGCCCTACAATGAGCAGTTCTTC; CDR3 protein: CASSYSAGPYNEQFF
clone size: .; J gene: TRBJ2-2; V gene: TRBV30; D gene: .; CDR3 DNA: TGTGCCTGGAGTTCATTCGGGGGGAACACCGGGGAGCTGTTTTTT; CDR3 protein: CAWSSFGGNTGELFF
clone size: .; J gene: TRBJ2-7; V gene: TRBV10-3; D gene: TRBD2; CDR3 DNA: TGTGCCATCAGTGAGAGGAGCGGGGTAACCTACGAGCAGTACTTC; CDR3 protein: CAISERSGVTYEQYF
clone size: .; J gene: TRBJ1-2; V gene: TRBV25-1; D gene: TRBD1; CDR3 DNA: TGTGCCAGCAGTGATCTTATGGGACAGGGGGCTGGCTACACCTTC; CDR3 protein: CASSDLMGQGAGYTF
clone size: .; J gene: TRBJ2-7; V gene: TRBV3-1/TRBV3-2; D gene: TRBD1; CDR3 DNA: TGTGCCAGCAGCCAGACGGGACAGGTTTCTCTCGAGCAGTACTTC; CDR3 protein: CASSQTGQVSLEQYF
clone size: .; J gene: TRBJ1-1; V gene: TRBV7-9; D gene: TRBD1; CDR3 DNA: TGTGCCAGCAGACCTTGGACAGGGTCTTTATCCCCTGAAGCTTTCTTT; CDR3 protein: CASRPWTGSLSPEAFF
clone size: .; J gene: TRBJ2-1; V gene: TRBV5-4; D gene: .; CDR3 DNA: TGTGCCAGCAGCGTACAGGGTCCAGCCAAGAATGAGCAGTTCTTC; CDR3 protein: CASSVQGPAKNEQFF
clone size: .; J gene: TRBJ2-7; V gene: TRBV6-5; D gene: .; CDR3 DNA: TGTGCCAGCAGGGACGGGGGTGGCTGGGAGCAGTACTTC; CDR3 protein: CASRDGGGWEQYF
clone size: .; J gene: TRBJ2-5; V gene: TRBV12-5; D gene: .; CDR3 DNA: TGTGCTAGTGGTTCCGGAGTGGGGCCCTTCGAGACCCAGTACTTC; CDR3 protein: CASGSGVGPFETQYF
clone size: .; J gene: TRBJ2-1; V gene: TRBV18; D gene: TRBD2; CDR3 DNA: TGTGCCAGCTCGTCGACTAGCGGAAATTACAATGAGCAGTTCTTC; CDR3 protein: CASSSTSGNYNEQFF
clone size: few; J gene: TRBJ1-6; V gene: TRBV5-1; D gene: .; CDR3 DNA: TGCGCCAGCAGCTTGGCGGGGTATTCACCCCTCCACTTT; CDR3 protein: CASSLAGYSPLHF
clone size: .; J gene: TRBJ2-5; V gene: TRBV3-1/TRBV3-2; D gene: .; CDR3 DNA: TGTGCCAGCAGCAAACAAGGGGAAGAGACCCAGTACTTC; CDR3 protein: CASSKQGEETQYF
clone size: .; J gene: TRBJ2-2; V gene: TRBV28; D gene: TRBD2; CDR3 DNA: TGTGCCAGCAGTTTGATAGGGACTAGCGGGAGTGCGAACACCGGGGAGCTGTTTTTT; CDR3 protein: CASSLIGTSGSANTGELFF
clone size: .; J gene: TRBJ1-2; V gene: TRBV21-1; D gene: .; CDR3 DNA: TGTGCCAGCAGCACGGGGGAGGATGGCTACACCTTC; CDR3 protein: CASSTGEDGYTF
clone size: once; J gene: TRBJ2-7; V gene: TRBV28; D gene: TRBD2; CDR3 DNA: TGTGCCAGCAGCCCCGAGGGGAGGGCTTCCTACGAGCAGTACTTC; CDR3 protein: CASSPEGRASYEQYF
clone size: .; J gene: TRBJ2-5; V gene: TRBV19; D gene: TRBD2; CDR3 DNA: TGTGCCAGTAGCAGGACTAGCGGAATACAAGAGACCCAGTACTTC; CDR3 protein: CASSRTSGIQETQYF
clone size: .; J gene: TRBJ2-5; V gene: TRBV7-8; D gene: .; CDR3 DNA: TGTGCCAGTAACAGAGGATGGGAGGAGACCCAGTACTTC; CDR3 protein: CASNRGWEETQYF
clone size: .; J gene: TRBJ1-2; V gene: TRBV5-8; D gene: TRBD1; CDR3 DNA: TGTGCCAGCAGCCCGGGACAGGGGAACTATGGCTACACCTTC; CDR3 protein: CASSPGQGNYGYTF
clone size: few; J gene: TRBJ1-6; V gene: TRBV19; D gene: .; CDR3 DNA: TGTGCCAGCCTCCCCAGAGAGCGAAATTCACCCCTCCACTTT; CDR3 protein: CASLPRERNSPLHF